The rows below give T cell receptor beta chains drawn from one sample of a study of control samples from healthy donors and cancer patients. Assay used: immunoSEQ multiplex PCR; TCRdb lists only in-frame clones, some missing. The table lists some 150,000 clones, 96% of them singletons. Sequencing was carried out using blood. The receptors were sampled from a woman aged 25 to 45 in good health. Both conserved end residues are part of each CDR3. A D gene is named only where the DNA matches it firmly. Only some rows state a clone size, as once, few, many or a class for expanded clones.

j_call: TRBJ2-5
clone_size: -
d_call: TRBD1
v_call: TRBV3-1/TRBV3-2
cdr3_length: 15
cdr3_nt: TGTGCCAGCAGCCGGGGACAGGGAGGGACAGAGACCCAGTACTTC
cdr3_aa: CASSRGQGGTETQYF

j_call: TRBJ1-4
clone_size: once
d_call: -
v_call: TRBV4-2
cdr3_length: 16
cdr3_nt: TGTGCCAGCAGCCAAGTCCAACAGGAATTTAATGAAAAACTGTTTTTT
cdr3_aa: CASSQVQQEFNEKLFF

j_call: TRBJ1-4
clone_size: -
d_call: -
v_call: TRBV7-9
cdr3_length: 16
cdr3_nt: TGTGCCAGCAGCTTGTCCATAGGGGCAACTAATGAAAAACTGTTTTTT
cdr3_aa: CASSLSIGATNEKLFF

j_call: TRBJ1-2
clone_size: -
d_call: -
v_call: TRBV2
cdr3_length: 13
cdr3_nt: TGTGCCAGCAGCGTAGACATAGACTATGGCTACACCTTC
cdr3_aa: CASSVDIDYGYTF

j_call: TRBJ2-5
clone_size: -
d_call: TRBD2
v_call: TRBV6-5
cdr3_length: 14
cdr3_nt: TGTGCCAGCATTATAGCGGGAGTCCAAGAGACCCAGTACTTC
cdr3_aa: CASIIAGVQETQYF

j_call: TRBJ2-7
clone_size: -
d_call: -
v_call: TRBV2
cdr3_length: 12
cdr3_nt: TGTGCCAGCAGTGAACAGATCTACGAGCAGTACTTC
cdr3_aa: CASSEQIYEQYF

j_call: TRBJ1-6
clone_size: -
d_call: TRBD1
v_call: TRBV4-2
cdr3_length: 17
cdr3_nt: TGTGCCAGCAGCCAAGTCACAGGGGGGCTATATAATTCACCCCTCCACTTT
cdr3_aa: CASSQVTGGLYNSPLHF

j_call: TRBJ1-2
clone_size: -
d_call: -
v_call: TRBV30
cdr3_length: 9
cdr3_nt: TGTGCCCTCGGGGGCGGCTACACCTTC
cdr3_aa: CALGGGYTF

j_call: TRBJ1-6
clone_size: once
d_call: -
v_call: TRBV2
cdr3_length: 14
cdr3_nt: TGTGCCAGCAGTGAAGCCACAGAGTATTCACCCCTCCACTTT
cdr3_aa: CASSEATEYSPLHF

j_call: TRBJ1-2
clone_size: -
d_call: TRBD1
v_call: TRBV29-1
cdr3_length: 13
cdr3_nt: TGCAGCGCCGCCGACAGGGTTGACTATGGCTACACCTTC
cdr3_aa: CSAADRVDYGYTF

j_call: TRBJ2-1
clone_size: -
d_call: TRBD2
v_call: TRBV3-1/TRBV3-2
cdr3_length: 16
cdr3_nt: TGTGCCAGCAGCAGGACTAGCGGGGGCTCTGGCAATGAGCAGTTCTTC
cdr3_aa: CASSRTSGGSGNEQFF

j_call: TRBJ1-6
clone_size: once
d_call: -
v_call: TRBV6-5
cdr3_length: 13
cdr3_nt: TGTGCCAGCAGTTATCTGGGGTCCTCACCCCTCCACTTT
cdr3_aa: CASSYLGSSPLHF

j_call: TRBJ2-1
clone_size: -
d_call: TRBD2
v_call: TRBV7-9
cdr3_length: 16
cdr3_nt: TGTGCCAGCAGCTTAGACCCGGGGGGGCGGGACAATGAGCAGTTCTTC
cdr3_aa: CASSLDPGGRDNEQFF

j_call: TRBJ2-2
clone_size: -
d_call: -
v_call: TRBV6-6
cdr3_length: 14
cdr3_nt: TGTGCCAGCAGAACACTAGGGAGCACCGGGGAGCTGTTTTTT
cdr3_aa: CASRTLGSTGELFF

j_call: TRBJ2-7
clone_size: -
d_call: TRBD1
v_call: TRBV5-1
cdr3_length: 15
cdr3_nt: TGCGCCAGCAGCCTGGACGGACAGGGTGTGTACGAGCAGTACTTC
cdr3_aa: CASSLDGQGVYEQYF

j_call: TRBJ2-5
clone_size: -
d_call: -
v_call: TRBV7-9
cdr3_length: 13
cdr3_nt: TGTGCCAGCAGGCGAGGGATACAAGAGACCCAGTACTTC
cdr3_aa: CASRRGIQETQYF

j_call: TRBJ1-5
clone_size: -
d_call: -
v_call: TRBV28
cdr3_length: 13
cdr3_nt: TGTGCCAGCAGTTTATGGGGCAGTCAGCCCCAGCATTTT
cdr3_aa: CASSLWGSQPQHF

j_call: TRBJ1-1
clone_size: -
d_call: -
v_call: TRBV6-6
cdr3_length: 15
cdr3_nt: TGTGCCAGCAGTTACAGAAAGGACCCTATTACTGAAGCTTTCTTT
cdr3_aa: CASSYRKDPITEAFF

j_call: TRBJ1-4
clone_size: -
d_call: -
v_call: TRBV5-1
cdr3_length: 15
cdr3_nt: TGCGCCAGCAGTTTCACCCGGGGCTTTAATGAAAAACTGTTTTTT
cdr3_aa: CASSFTRGFNEKLFF

j_call: TRBJ2-2
clone_size: once
d_call: TRBD2
v_call: TRBV5-1
cdr3_length: 16
cdr3_nt: TGCGCCAGCAGCAAGCTAGCGGGAGTAATGGGCGGGGAGCTGTTTTTT
cdr3_aa: CASSKLAGVMGGELFF

j_call: TRBJ1-5
clone_size: -
d_call: -
v_call: TRBV21-1
cdr3_length: 14
cdr3_nt: TGTGCCAGCAGCAAGACAGGGGGCAATCAGCCCCAGCATTTT
cdr3_aa: CASSKTGGNQPQHF

j_call: TRBJ1-1
clone_size: -
d_call: -
v_call: TRBV27
cdr3_length: 13
cdr3_nt: TGTGCCAGCAGTTTATATCTGGGTACAGAAGCTTTCTTT
cdr3_aa: CASSLYLGTEAFF

j_call: TRBJ2-3
clone_size: -
d_call: TRBD1
v_call: TRBV28
cdr3_length: 14
cdr3_nt: TGTGCCAGCGCTTGGGGACAGGGGACAGATACGCAGTATTTT
cdr3_aa: CASAWGQGTDTQYF

j_call: TRBJ1-6
clone_size: -
d_call: -
v_call: TRBV5-6
cdr3_length: 13
cdr3_nt: TGTGCCAGCAGCCGTCCCAATAATTCACCCCTCCACTTT
cdr3_aa: CASSRPNNSPLHF

j_call: TRBJ1-5
clone_size: -
d_call: -
v_call: TRBV19
cdr3_length: 16
cdr3_nt: TGTGCCAGCAGTAACCGGCGTCAGGGATTAGTTCAGCCCCAGCATTTT
cdr3_aa: CASSNRRQGLVQPQHF

j_call: TRBJ2-2
clone_size: -
d_call: TRBD1
v_call: TRBV9
cdr3_length: 16
cdr3_nt: TGTGCCAGCAGCCCGAGGACAGGGGGGAACACCGGGGAGCTGTTTTTT
cdr3_aa: CASSPRTGGNTGELFF

j_call: TRBJ2-1
clone_size: -
d_call: -
v_call: TRBV19
cdr3_length: 17
cdr3_nt: TGTGCCAGTAGTATAGAAGGGTTCGCGGGGAGGTACAATGAGCAGTTCTTC
cdr3_aa: CASSIEGFAGRYNEQFF

j_call: TRBJ2-7
clone_size: -
d_call: -
v_call: TRBV27
cdr3_length: 12
cdr3_nt: TGTGCCAGCAGCCTCTTGGGGGGCGAGCAGTACTTC
cdr3_aa: CASSLLGGEQYF

j_call: TRBJ2-1
clone_size: -
d_call: TRBD2
v_call: TRBV7-2
cdr3_length: 15
cdr3_nt: TGTGCCAGCAGCTCTCCCTCTAGCGGGAGGCATGAGCAGTTCTTC
cdr3_aa: CASSSPSSGRHEQFF

j_call: TRBJ2-7
clone_size: -
d_call: TRBD1
v_call: TRBV19
cdr3_length: 16
cdr3_nt: TGTGCCAGTAGTAGCCGAAGGGGACAGGGACCCTACGAGCAGTACTTC
cdr3_aa: CASSSRRGQGPYEQYF

j_call: TRBJ2-7
clone_size: -
d_call: TRBD1
v_call: TRBV6-6
cdr3_length: 13
cdr3_nt: TGTGCCAGCAGTTACTCAGGGGGCAACGAGCAGTACTTC
cdr3_aa: CASSYSGGNEQYF

j_call: TRBJ1-2
clone_size: -
d_call: TRBD1
v_call: TRBV4-1
cdr3_length: 17
cdr3_nt: TGCGCCAGCAGCCCGTTCGTCGGGACAGGGGGGTTAGATGGCTACACCTTC
cdr3_aa: CASSPFVGTGGLDGYTF

j_call: TRBJ1-3
clone_size: -
d_call: -
v_call: TRBV6-5
cdr3_length: 14
cdr3_nt: TGTGCCAGCACTTCCCTCCGGCCGGGAAACACCATATATTTT
cdr3_aa: CASTSLRPGNTIYF